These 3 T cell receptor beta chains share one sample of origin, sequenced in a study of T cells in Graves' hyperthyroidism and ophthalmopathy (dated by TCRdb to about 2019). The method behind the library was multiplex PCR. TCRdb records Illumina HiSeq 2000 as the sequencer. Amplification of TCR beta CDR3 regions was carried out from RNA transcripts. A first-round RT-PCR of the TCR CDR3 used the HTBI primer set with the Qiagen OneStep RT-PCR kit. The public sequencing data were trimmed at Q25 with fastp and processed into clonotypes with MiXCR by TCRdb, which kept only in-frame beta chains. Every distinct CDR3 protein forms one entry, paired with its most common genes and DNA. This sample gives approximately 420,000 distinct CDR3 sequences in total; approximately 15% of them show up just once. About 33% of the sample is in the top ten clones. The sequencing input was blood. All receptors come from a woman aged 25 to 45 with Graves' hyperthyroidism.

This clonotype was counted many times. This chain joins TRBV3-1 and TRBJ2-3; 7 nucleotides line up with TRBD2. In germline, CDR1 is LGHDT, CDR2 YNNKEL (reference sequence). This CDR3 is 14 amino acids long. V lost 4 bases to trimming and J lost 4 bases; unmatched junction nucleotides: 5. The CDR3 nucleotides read TGTGCCAGCAGCCTGGGGCGGGAGTCAGATACGCAGTATTTT. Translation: CASSLGRESDTQYF.

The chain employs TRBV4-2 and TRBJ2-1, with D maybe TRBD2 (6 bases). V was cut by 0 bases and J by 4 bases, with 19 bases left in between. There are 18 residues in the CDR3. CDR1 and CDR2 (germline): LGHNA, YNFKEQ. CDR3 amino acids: CASSQDFEGGPSYNEQFF. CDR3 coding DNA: TGTGCCAGCAGCCAAGATTTTGAGGGAGGTCCTTCTTACAATGAGCAGTTCTTC.

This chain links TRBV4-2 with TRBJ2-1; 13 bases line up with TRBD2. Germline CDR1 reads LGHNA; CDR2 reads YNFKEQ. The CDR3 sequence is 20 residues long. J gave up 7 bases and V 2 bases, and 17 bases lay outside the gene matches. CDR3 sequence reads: CASSQSTRTWTSGSNNEQFF. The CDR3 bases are TGTGCCAGCAGCCAATCCACACGAACCTGGACTAGCGGGAGTAATAATGAGCAGTTCTTC.